This TCR beta chain was sequenced for a study of shared clonotypes between healthy human individuals. Some clones are missing from TCRdb's copy, which holds only in-frame ones; the method was immunoSEQ multiplex PCR. The profile shows some 900,000 clones, less than 85% of them singletons. The donors were all Caucasian adults (living in Nashville, Tennessee). Germline CDR1 MNHEY, CDR2 SVGAGI. The ends were cut back, 10 bases at V and 9 bases at J, with 18 bases in the middle. The CDR3 length is 12 residues. The source material was memory CD4+ T cells sorted from blood. As for subset: CD45RA-negative fraction. This chain uses TRBV6-5 with TRBJ2-5, with D perhaps TRBD1 (5 bases). The TCR comes from a man between 18 and 29 years old in good health. The CDR3 loop reads CATRQPEVAQYF. The CDR3 region has the DNA TGTGCCACTCGACAGCCAGAAGTGGCCCAGTACTTC.